The rows below give T cell receptor beta chains drawn from one sample of a study of blood T cell repertoires in COVID-19. Using immunoSEQ multiplex PCR, the repertoire was profiled, and TCRdb retains in-frame clones only, with some absent. The table shows approximately 77,000 clones, with more than 80% occurring only once. The sequenced material came from peripheral blood. These receptors all stem from a woman aged 70 to 79 with acute or convalescent COVID-19. CDR3s include the opening cysteine and the closing phenylalanine or tryptophan. Fields, in order: V gene, D gene, clone size, J gene, CDR3 DNA, CDR3 protein. D genes are given only for firm matches. Expanded clones get a size class; other rows say once, few or many, or leave the size out.

TRBV19	NA	NA	TRBJ2-1	TGTGCCAGTAGTATCACTAGGAGCAATGAGCAGTTCTTC	CASSITRSNEQFF
TRBV7-8	TRBD1	NA	TRBJ1-1	TGTGCCAGCAGACGACAGGGGGATCAAAGAGCTTTCTTT	CASRRQGDQRAFF
TRBV18	NA	NA	TRBJ1-2	TGTGCCAGCTCACCTTCAGGGGAAGCTAACTATGGCTACACCTTC	CASSPSGEANYGYTF
TRBV4-3	TRBD1	NA	TRBJ1-4	TGCGCCAGCAGCCAAGACCTCGACAGGGGTTACGAAAAACTGTTTTTT	CASSQDLDRGYEKLFF
TRBV18	TRBD1	NA	TRBJ1-2	TGTGCCAGCTCAGAGTGGACAGGGAGGACCTCTCTGTATGGCTACACCTTC	CASSEWTGRTSLYGYTF
TRBV7-7	TRBD2	NA	TRBJ2-1	TGTGCCAGCAGACTAGCGCCTATGAATGAGCAGTTCTTC	CASRLAPMNEQFF
TRBV27	TRBD1	NA	TRBJ2-7	TGTGCCAGCAGTTCACCGGGACAGGGGTATATCGGGCAGTACTTC	CASSSPGQGYIGQYF
TRBV19	NA	once	TRBJ1-6	TGTGCCAGTAGTGCGGCCAGGGCCAGCTCCTATAATTCACCCCTCCACTTT	CASSAARASSYNSPLHF
TRBV5-1	TRBD2	NA	TRBJ2-1	TGCGCCAGCAGCACGGGACTAGCCCCTTACAATGAGCAGTTCTTC	CASSTGLAPYNEQFF
TRBV24-1	NA	NA	TRBJ1-5	TGTGCCACCAGTGATGCCTCTCGGAGTCAGCCCCAGCATTTT	CATSDASRSQPQHF
TRBV7-9	NA	once	TRBJ1-1	TGTGCCAGCAGCTTCTGGGGGGTTGGGGACACTGAAGCTTTCTTT	CASSFWGVGDTEAFF
TRBV23-1	TRBD2	NA	TRBJ2-5	TGCGCCAGCAGTCAACCGCCGAGCGGGGGGCTCCAACAAGAGACCCAGTACTTC	CASSQPPSGGLQQETQYF
TRBV5-1	TRBD1	NA	TRBJ1-2	TGCGCCAGCAGCTTGGTACGAGGGGACAGGGCTGGCTACACCTTC	CASSLVRGDRAGYTF
TRBV6-5	TRBD2	NA	TRBJ2-3	TGTGCCAGCACACGGGGGGGCACAGATACGCAGTATTTT	CASTRGGTDTQYF
TRBV6-6	NA	NA	TRBJ1-2	TGTGCCAGCAGCCCCGACATTAACTATGGCTACACCTTC	CASSPDINYGYTF
TRBV5-8	NA	NA	TRBJ1-1	TGTGCCAGCAGCCGAGGACAACTTAGGAACACTGAAGCTTTCTTT	CASSRGQLRNTEAFF
TRBV27	TRBD1	NA	TRBJ2-7	TGTGCCAGCAGTTTTGGGTTTCGGGGACAGAGCTCCTACGAGCAGTACTTC	CASSFGFRGQSSYEQYF
TRBV11-2	NA	once	TRBJ2-4	TGTGCCAGCAGCACCACTGACGGGTGGAACATTCAGTACTTC	CASSTTDGWNIQYF
TRBV7-9	TRBD2	NA	TRBJ2-5	TGTGCCAGCAGCTTAGCGTCGAGCGGGGGGGCCGAGACCCAGTACTTC	CASSLASSGGAETQYF
TRBV5-1	NA	NA	TRBJ1-2	TGCGCCAGCAGCTTGGGGGACTACAACTATGGCTACACCTTC	CASSLGDYNYGYTF
TRBV18	TRBD1	NA	TRBJ1-2	TGTGCCAGCTCACCTCCGGGACAGGGGATTTTGGGCGGCTACACCTTC	CASSPPGQGILGGYTF
TRBV7-2	TRBD2	NA	TRBJ2-2	TGTGCCAGCAGCTTACTACCCCAACTAGCGGGGGGGCGCACCGGGGAGCTGTTTTTT	CASSLLPQLAGGRTGELFF
TRBV6-2/TRBV6-3	NA	few	TRBJ1-6	TGTGCCAGCAGTTTCAGGGGTCCGGATTCACCCCTCCACTTT	CASSFRGPDSPLHF
TRBV4-2	TRBD1	NA	TRBJ1-2	TGTGCCAGCAGCCCAACCCAAACCCGGACAGGGAACTATGGCTACACCTTC	CASSPTQTRTGNYGYTF
TRBV15	TRBD1	NA	TRBJ1-1	TGTGCCACCAGCATCGGGACAGGGTGGTTGAACACTGAAGCTTTCTTT	CATSIGTGWLNTEAFF
TRBV25-1	TRBD2	once	TRBJ2-2	TGTGCCAGCATGGGGAGGGTGGCCACCGGGGAGCTGTTTTTT	CASMGRVATGELFF
TRBV7-8	NA	NA	TRBJ1-5	TGTGCCAGCAGCAAGGACAGACAGCCCCAGCATTTT	CASSKDRQPQHF
TRBV7-9	NA	NA	TRBJ2-1	TGTGCCAGCAGCCAACCGGGACTCTTCAATGAGCAGTTCTTC	CASSQPGLFNEQFF
TRBV29-1	TRBD1	NA	TRBJ1-5	TGCAGCGTCGGGGACAGGGGGAGCAATCAGCCCCAGCATTTT	CSVGDRGSNQPQHF
TRBV5-1	NA	NA	TRBJ1-3	TGCGCCAGCAGCTTGCGGGACTCTGGAAACACCATATATTTT	CASSLRDSGNTIYF
TRBV7-6	TRBD2	once	TRBJ2-3	TGTGCCAGCAGCTTAGGAACTAGCGGGGGGGTCGGTCCGCAGTATTTT	CASSLGTSGGVGPQYF
TRBV6-5	NA	NA	TRBJ1-1	TGTGCCAGCAGTTACTCGGGCTCCTTAGTCACTGAAGCTTTCTTT	CASSYSGSLVTEAFF
TRBV5-5	NA	once	TRBJ2-2	TGTGCCAGCAGCCCGGACTGGGTCAACACCGGGGAGCTGTTTTTT	CASSPDWVNTGELFF
TRBV13	TRBD1	NA	TRBJ2-5	TGTGCCAGCAGCTTAAGGGACAGGGGGAGGGAAGAGACCCAGTACTTC	CASSLRDRGREETQYF
TRBV11-2	TRBD2	NA	TRBJ2-1	TGTGCCAGCAGCTTATGGGCGGGGGGGGTCCGTTTGGATGAGCAGTTCTTC	CASSLWAGGVRLDEQFF
TRBV5-1	TRBD1	NA	TRBJ1-4	TGCGCCAGCAGCTTGGCTACAGGGGGCGGTGAAAAACTGTTTTTT	CASSLATGGGEKLFF
TRBV5-1	TRBD1	NA	TRBJ1-1	TGCGCCAGCAGCCCCGGGACAGGGATAACTGAAGCTTTCTTT	CASSPGTGITEAFF